Shown below are 18 T cell receptor beta chains from a single sample sequenced in a study of blood T cell repertoires in COVID-19. Profiled with immunoSEQ multiplex PCR; TCRdb holds only in-frame clones, not every one. The sample yields 84,000 or so clones, approximately 78% seen once. The specimen was peripheral blood. The receptors originated from a woman of 80 years or more with acute or convalescent COVID-19.

The CDR3 reads CASSPRRLAGTDTQYF. CDR3 DNA sequence: TGCGCCAGCAGTCCCCGCAGGCTAGCTGGCACAGATACGCAGTATTTT. The chain uses TRBV10-1 and TRBJ2-3; D possibly corresponds to TRBD2 (5 bases). The CDR3 runs to 16 residues. The V gene's germline CDR1 is WNHNN and CDR2 SYGVQD (reference sequence). V lost 5 bases to trimming and J lost 1 base, with 16 bases between them.

This chain joins TRBV19 and TRBJ1-1, with 7 positions matching TRBD1. After removal of 4 bases from V and 1 base from J, the junction contained 3 bases not matched to a gene. CDR1 is LNHDA, CDR2 SQIVND, per germline (reference sequence). The CDR3 runs 14 residues. CDR3 coding DNA: TGTGCCAGTAGTACCCACAGGGGGAACACTGAAGCTTTCTTT. Protein: CASSTHRGNTEAFF.

The J gene is TRBJ1-1, the V gene TRBV4-3, with 8 bases fitting TRBD1. The CDR3 sequence is 14 residues long. Germline CDR1 LGHNA, CDR2 YSLEER. The J segment lost 7 bases and the V segment lost 4 bases, leaving 8 bases of the junction unmatched. CDR3 sequence (DNA): TGCGCCAGCAGCCGCTCCAGACAGGGGTTTGAAGCTTTCTTT. Its translation is CASSRSRQGFEAFF.

The chain uses TRBV14 and TRBJ2-7; 7 nucleotides match TRBD1. Germline V CDR1 and CDR2: SGHDN, FVKESK. V lost 1 base, J lost 0 bases, and 6 bases stayed unmatched. The CDR3 has 16 amino acids. The CDR3 DNA follows: TGTGCCAGCAGCCAAGGTCGTCAGGGGGACTCCTACGAGCAGTACTTC. Translation: CASSQGRQGDSYEQYF.

This clone was counted only a few times. The chain links TRBV24-1 to TRBJ2-7, with 10 bases lining up with TRBD1. V gave up 3 bases and J gave up 1 base; unmatched junction bases: 5. The germline V gene has CDR1 KGHDR and CDR2 SFDVKD. The CDR3 consists of 16 residues. The CDR3 loop reads CATSDPGQGESYEQYF. CDR3 coding DNA: TGTGCCACCAGTGATCCAGGACAGGGGGAGTCCTACGAGCAGTACTTC.

In the case of this clone: A junction boundary mismatches the germline segment, possibly from a read error. The V and J genes are TRBV4-3 and TRBJ1-4; possibly TRBD1 for D (5 bases). This CDR3 is 15 amino acids long. Germline CDR1 reads LGHNA; CDR2 reads YSLEER. The CDR3 region has the DNA TGCGCCAGCAGCCAAGATGGGGCCACAAGGCCCGGGGAGGTTTTT. Encoded protein: CASSQDGATRPGEVF.

The V gene is TRBV13, the J gene TRBJ2-5; D not certain. The germline gives CDR1 PRHDT, CDR2 FYEKMQ (reference sequence). CDR3 length: 13 residues. Trimming cost V 5 bases and J 5 bases, with 12 bases left between them. This chain's CDR3 is CASSPGVTETQYF. The CDR3 bases are TGTGCCAGCAGCCCGGGTGTGACCGAGACCCAGTACTTC.

This chain uses TRBV4-2 with TRBJ1-4; no reliable D call. V was trimmed by 0 bases and J by 8 bases, leaving 19 bases between them. CDR1 LGHNA and CDR2 YNFKEQ come from the germline V gene. The CDR3 is 17 amino acids. In DNA form, the CDR3 reads TGTGCCAGCAGCCAAGAAAACGACCCGCTATCGGGGGAAAAACTGTTTTTT. Translated, it gives CASSQENDPLSGEKLFF.

The rearrangement uses TRBV2 and TRBJ1-1; no clear D gene. Trimming removed 5 bases at V and 5 bases at J, with 15 bases between. The CDR3 has 14 residues. Germline CDR1 and CDR2: SNHLY and FYNNEI. The CDR3 region is CASSLAGRETEAFF. In DNA form, the CDR3 reads TGTGCCAGCAGTCTGGCAGGTCGGGAAACTGAAGCTTTCTTT.

This chain links TRBV28 with TRBJ1-1, with D tentatively TRBD1 (5 bases). CDR1 is MDHEN and CDR2 is SYDVKM in the germline V gene. This CDR3 is 12 amino acids long. Trimming left V 8 bases short and J 4 bases short, with 11 bases between. The CDR3 coding sequence is TGTGCCAGCGGGGGGGGGTTCACTGAAGCTTTCTTT. Translated, it gives CASGGGFTEAFF.

This chain joins TRBV24-1 and TRBJ2-3; tentative D call: TRBD2 (6 bases). V dropped 10 bases and J dropped 2 bases, with 9 bases sitting between them. The length of the CDR3 is 12 residues. Germline values: CDR1 KGHDR, CDR2 SFDVKD. CDR3 protein: CATGGTTDTQYF. The DNA for the CDR3 is TGTGCCACAGGCGGGACCACAGATACGCAGTATTTT.

The gene calls are TRBV5-4 and TRBJ1-5, with 8 bases identical to TRBD1. CDR3 size: 16 residues. CDR1 is SGHNT, CDR2 YYREEE, per germline (reference sequence). The V gene end was trimmed by 3 bases and the J gene end by 6 bases; junction bases not matched to a gene: 11. The CDR3 bases are TGTGCCAGCAGCTCAGGCGGCAGGGGGCAAGGTCAGCCCCAGCATTTT. It codes for CASSSGGRGQGQPQHF.

The rearrangement uses TRBV11-2 and TRBJ1-6, with D perhaps matching TRBD1 (5 bases). Trimming removed 1 base at V and 7 bases at J, with 17 bases between. CDR1 and CDR2 (germline): SGHAT, FQNNGV. There are 17 residues in the CDR3. The CDR3: CASSLGPRGGENSPLHF. The CDR3 DNA is TGTGCCAGCAGCTTAGGGCCCCGCGGAGGGGAGAATTCACCCCTCCACTTT.

The rearrangement links TRBV9 to TRBJ1-5; TRBD1 might be the D (5 bases). V gave up 0 bases and J gave up 9 bases, with 16 bases separating them. This CDR3 contains 15 residues. Germline V gene sequence: CDR1 SGDLS, CDR2 YYNGEE. The CDR3 DNA reads TGTGCCAGCAGCGTAGATTTGCGCCAGGGCGCGCCCCAGCATTTT. As protein: CASSVDLRQGAPQHF.

The chain recombines TRBV3-1 (or the pseudogene TRBV3-2) with TRBJ2-3, with D uncertain. The CDR3 spans 15 residues. Deletions cut 3 bases from V and 1 base from J, with 11 bases between. The V gene's germline CDR1 is LGHDT and CDR2 YNNKEL (reference sequence). The CDR3 loop is CASSHKLGGTDTQYF. The CDR3 bases are TGTGCCAGCAGCCACAAGCTAGGAGGCACAGATACGCAGTATTTT.

The V and J genes are TRBV25-1 and TRBJ1-3, with D possibly being TRBD1 (6 bases). This CDR3 has 16 amino acids. The germline V gene encodes CDR1 MGHDK and CDR2 SYGVNS. The V end was cut by 8 bases, the J end by 5 bases, with 22 bases between. The CDR3, as DNA: TGTGCCAGCTCGGCAGGGGTTTTTTGGGGACGAAACACCATATATTTT. Amino acids: CASSAGVFWGRNTIYF.

This clone came up a few times. The chain combines TRBV6-5 with TRBJ1-5, with D possibly TRBD1 on 6 matching bases. The CDR3 is 13 residues long. The germline CDR1 and CDR2 sequences are MNHEY and SVGAGI. Trimming pared 6 bases from V and 5 bases from J, leaving 11 bases between. The DNA of the CDR3 is TGTGCCAGCAGCCCAGGACAGCATCAGCCCCAGCATTTT. Protein sequence: CASSPGQHQPQHF.

CDR3 protein: CASSDRTGGAEAFF. The CDR3 region has the DNA TGCGCCAGCAGTGATCGGACAGGGGGCGCTGAAGCTTTCTTT. The genes are TRBV10-1 and TRBJ1-1; 11 positions match TRBD1. Germline V gene sequence: CDR1 WNHNN, CDR2 SYGVQD (reference sequence). This CDR3 is built from 14 residues. Trimming cost V 3 bases and J 6 bases; bases outside gene matches: 3.